This T cell receptor (beta chain) was retrieved from a study of T cells in localized non-small cell lung cancer. Study results and limitations: Of the top 100 tumor clones, median approximately 50 were in adjacent lung, 25 to 35 among its top 100.

A remark on this clone: The antigen is undetermined.

CDR1 is SGHTA, CDR2 FQGNSA, per germline. Trimming cost V 0 bases and J 8 bases; bases outside gene matches: 10. This CDR3 region has 16 residues. Only in-frame clones appear in the TCRdb table, and some are missing; sequencing was by immunoSEQ multiplex PCR. Among approximately 31,000 clones listed, approximately 72% were seen once. The sample in question was peripheral blood, obtained before any cancer treatment. The gene calls are TRBV7-2 and TRBJ2-1, with TRBD2 identical over 7 bases. The TCR originated in a male donor aged 60 or over with stage II squamous cell lung carcinoma. As DNA, the CDR3 is TGTGCCAGCAGCTTAGCAGGCGGGAGAGCCAGACATGAGCAGTTCTTC. Its protein is CASSLAGGRARHEQFF.